This paragraph reports one T cell receptor (beta chain). Its antigen is unidentified. Time point meaning: persistent/refractory GD, antithyroid drugs over 5 years with positive TRAb. There was RNA extracted from PBMCs, and the TCR library was made from it. An endocrinology unit in Xi'an, China, supplied the patients. The entry originates in a study of regulatory T cells in long-lasting Graves disease. Findings of the study overall: What was studied was peripheral blood only, and not thyroid tissue. Relative to newly diagnosed Graves' patients, persistent ones had lower TCR diversity.

In building TCR beta libraries, iRepertoire HTBI primers were used together with Arm-PCR of CDR3 regions. TCRdb re-analysed the multiplex PCR reads in MiXCR, keeping a single row per CDR3 protein. The sample yields 300,000 to 500,000 distinct CDR3 sequences, around 21% seen once. The ends were cut back, 5 bases at V and 6 bases at J, with 14 bases in the middle. This CDR3 contains 13 residues. Germline lookup yields CDR1 SGHAT and CDR2 FQNNGV. This sample comprised peripheral blood mononuclear cells (PBMCs), obtained when the disease was refractory, from a patient treated with antithyroid drugs. The chain has TRBV11-2 and TRBJ2-7, with D unclear. The receptor was derived from a female donor with Graves disease. The chain's CDR3 is CASSPAGLREQYF. CDR3 nucleotide sequence: TGTGCCAGCAGCCCCGCCGGCTTGCGCGAGCAGTACTTC.